Here is one T cell receptor beta chain with its context. This clone's antigen is unknown. The record has no base qualities; no much larger clone is one base away. Receptor amplification or capture employed the immunoSEQ multiplex PCR assay. The multiplex PCR relied on a mix of 60 forward primers for TCR Vbeta segments and 13 reverse primers for TCR Jbeta segments. The CDR3 region of rearranged TCR beta genes was amplified from genomic DNA with a multiplex PCR assay. On the Illumina HiSeq System, the amplified TCR beta libraries were sequenced as 87-base-pair reads. Per the original workflow: A later analysis counted approximately 74 million unique TCR beta chains across the 550 to 800 repertoires, and about 10 million of these chains were shared by at least two donors. Raw reads were error-corrected and collapsed into unique sequences by a nearest-neighbor algorithm in which closely related sequences were merged to remove PCR and sequencing errors. To assign V, D and J gene segments, CDR3 sequences were aligned to IMGT reference sequences. Each retained sequence needed at least a six-nucleotide match to both a V gene segment and a J gene segment. A rearrangement counted as productive if the CDR3 had no stop codons and remained in frame with V and J, and every other rearrangement counted as non-productive. CDR3 was defined by IMGT convention, running from the second conserved V-encoded cysteine to the conserved J-encoded phenylalanine. In an earlier analysis of approximately 590 of the donors, sequences lacking an unambiguous match to a single V gene segment were excluded. In an earlier analysis of several hundred of the donors, V segments were called functional above 56.7% productive rearrangements and were called segregating when the between-donor standard deviation exceeded 5%. A statistical classification framework was developed to diagnose cytomegalovirus status using the catalog of TCR beta chain sequences. A later analysis assigned V and J genes by comparing TCR nucleotide sequences with IMGT/GENE-DB human TR gene sequences. The TCRdist pipeline was used in a later analysis to assign CDR3 sequences and most-parsimonious VDJ recombination scenarios. In a later analysis, every TCR beta chain was defined by the combination of its CDR3 amino acid sequence and its V-gene family, and reads without a unique V-gene family were dropped. To address suspected cross-contamination and a sequencing artifact, a later analysis removed 592 highly shared, low-generation-probability nucleotide sequences. In a later analysis, a clonal expansion index was calculated for each public chain from normalized within-repertoire ranks of inferred template counts. In a later analysis, generation probabilities were computed with a VDJ recombination model fitted to out-of-frame rearrangements, and the resulting probabilities were checked against IGoR. In a later analysis, TCR-TCR, TCR-HLA and TCR-CMV co-occurrence was scored with hypergeometric tests, and a repertoire-size bias correction was applied to TCR pairs. To estimate false discovery rates, a later analysis permuted the HLA or CMV assignments 20 times. A later analysis grouped co-occurring TCRs with DBSCAN, adding TCRdist sequence similarity when clustering within HLA-allele-positive subsets. For co-occurrence clustering, repertoires with fewer than 30,000 or more than 120,000 public chains were excluded, along with roughly 5 repertoires with anomalous nucleotide sharing. In its TCRdb copy, this immuneACCESS table keeps in-frame sequences only and misses some clones. Where compared with another copy, unresolved V genes explain less than half of these, and the others have no known cause. V, J and clone size reflect that table, while D and trimming were determined from the DNA. The sample profile shows approximately 91,000 clones; roughly two thirds of them were found once. The ten largest clonotypes hold 2% to 2.5% of the sample.

The cohort was made up of approximately 670 healthy bone marrow donors. At the time of sampling, every cohort member was nominally healthy, though immune exposures that went unrecorded were likely present. CMV serostatus was positive for 289 and negative for about 50% of the roughly 700 cohort members, and was not recorded for this donor. A peripheral blood sample was collected from each donor, and TCR beta sequencing was performed on peripheral blood mononuclear cells. The Qiagen DNeasy Blood Extraction Kit was used to extract genomic DNA from the blood cell samples. The sample originates from a study of cytomegalovirus exposure and HLA in healthy donors (dated by TCRdb to the late 2010s). About the investigation overall: In an earlier analysis of 450 to 750 of the donors, about 260 Gb of sequence data and 117 million unique TCR beta sequences from approximately 180 million T cells were reported. An early release covering roughly 580 HLA-typed donors comprised about 300 gigabases of sequencing data and some 79 million unique TCR sequences. Of the 398 genotyped donors, 70% to 90% were placed in the genetic ancestry cluster associated with self-reported Caucasian donors. The study aimed to test whether signatures of past pathogen exposure could be identified by cataloging public T cell receptors. The study used immunosequencing to profile the T cell repertoires of approximately 640 subjects and linked those repertoires to cytomegalovirus serostatus. In addition to the first cohort of about 650 subjects, a separate validation cohort of approximately 130 different subjects was used. High-throughput TCR immunosequencing, statistical association of individual TCRs with disease status, and machine learning were combined to predict cytomegalovirus infection status. A later analysis re-examined previously published TCR beta repertoires from more than 600 donors and added high-resolution HLA genotyping to investigate patterns of TCR occurrence. In the later analysis, no new phenotypic data were used to find candidate immune exposures; instead, reliance was placed on TCR beta sequences and their occurrence across donors. An earlier analysis of roughly 580 of the donors used high-throughput TCR beta sequencing to judge whether each TCR beta V gene segment behaved as functional or pseudogenic. Donor age, sex, ethnicity and CMV serostatus were compiled together with the repertoire data. In a later genetic analysis, genome-wide SNP genotypes for about three fifths of the roughly 670 donors were used, and that subset was treated as a discovery cohort. Every discovery cohort repertoire had been produced on one sequencing platform. Both class I and class II loci were covered by HLA typing, at four-digit resolution. Typing coverage differed by locus: A, B, C, DRB1 and DQB1 were typed in about 620-640 donors, DQA1 in 522, DPA1 in 600 to 610, and DPB1 in 400 to 490. Because of strong linkage in the cohort, four or five DR-DQ haplotypes were treated as single units for association and clustering. Across under 500 genotyped donors of the cohort, an average of about 240,000 unique TCR beta nucleotide sequences per donor were sequenced, and approximately 17% of those sequences were non-productive.

Broad study findings and their caveats: A further reported finding was that TCR beta sequences accurately predicted the HLA-A and HLA-B alleles for most subjects in the first cohort. Correlated functional status among segregating V segments might be attributable to linkage disequilibrium, but an unknown experimental factor could not be ruled out. Roughly uniform sequencing depth across donors was assumed in presence/absence analyses, although this assumption may not hold. For the cohort, immune exposure information was limited to CMV serostatus. Some IMGT-functional V segments, including TRBV6-2 and TRBV6-3, could not be distinguished by the 87-base-pair reads and were therefore excluded. A later genetic analysis associated a missense DCLRE1C variant with V-gene and J-gene trimming of TCR beta chains, and an independent cohort replicated the association. In a later analysis, the rate of TCR association differed among HLA loci, with DRB1 alleles having the most associated TCRs and HLA-C alleles having the fewest. When HLA alleles, especially DR and DQ, strongly co-occurred, attributing TCR associations to individual alleles was difficult. Several of the top co-occurrence clusters appeared to be linked to parvovirus B19, influenza, CMV and Epstein-Barr virus, according to a later analysis. A group of highly shared sequence variants was considered likely to be a technical artifact of the sequencing pipeline. Only TCR beta chains were sequenced in this cohort, and the absence of alpha or paired-chain data limited detectable features. The authors suggested that the approach could potentially be generalized to other disease states and immunological phenotypes. Most TCR sequences were seen in very few donors, while some public TCRs were found in many individuals. A later analysis associated 15,000 to 20,000 TCR beta sequences with specific HLA alleles at a false discovery rate of 0.05. Compared with equally common non-associated chains, HLA-associated TCR beta chains in a later analysis were more clonally expanded and had lower generation probabilities. The study listed approximately 150 TCR beta chains as associated with cytomegalovirus. Because some donors lacked HLA typing at each locus, the association tests relied only on the typed subset. A few of the identified cytomegalovirus-associated TCR beta chains were confirmed in vitro to be specific for cytomegalovirus antigens. In both the original and validation cohorts, the classifier was reported to diagnose cytomegalovirus status with high specificity and sensitivity. An earlier analysis of approximately 590 of the donors showed that most TCR beta V segments appeared in productive rearrangements either about 87% or about 30% of the time, which broadly matched IMGT annotations. In a later genetic analysis, fewer N-insertions in productive TCRs were reported among donors in an Asian-associated ancestry cluster than the roughly 700-donor mean. Roughly 17 rarely observed V segments, including chromosome 9 orphons, were excluded from the earlier analysis of approximately 500 of the donors because counts were too low. According to a later analysis, most CMV-associated TCR beta chains appeared to be HLA-restricted, and the HLA associations seemed to be driven largely by CMV exposure.

The CDR3 runs 12 amino acids, cysteine and phenylalanine included. Kept here is only the CDR3 DNA, which spans 36 bases and is read in frame from base 1. The V and J ends are trimmed by 5 bases and 4 bases, leaving 11 bases between them. CDR1 and CDR2, per the germline V gene, are SQVTM and ANQGSEA. The sequence came from a human donor in good health. Rearrangement joined TRBV29-1 to TRBJ2-5, with TRBD2 tentatively as D gene (6 bases match). The sequenced material came from PBMCs. Here is the DNA: TGCAGCGTTATTTACGGGGGAGAGACCCAGTACTTC. Protein translation: CSVIYGGETQYF.